One and the same sample provided the 22 T cell receptor beta chains below, sequenced in a study of regulatory T cells in long-lasting Graves disease (dated by TCRdb to about 2021). Sample time point, as interpreted from the label and publication: newly diagnosed GD, antithyroid drugs for less than 3 months. For both TCR sequencing and RNA sequencing, RNA was extracted from PBMCs using TRIzol. To prepare the library, multiplex PCR was applied. Sequenced using an Illumina HiSeq 4000. iRepertoire HTBI primers and Arm-PCR amplification of CDR3 regions were used to construct TCR beta libraries. TCRdb reworked the public reads: Q25 trimming with fastp, MiXCR clone assembly, productive beta chains retained. Each entry is one CDR3 protein sequence, shown with its most common DNA and genes. Present in this sample are some 340,000 distinct CDR3 sequences, 10% to 15% of which were seen just once. Approximately 20% of the sample rests with the top ten.

These same records also appear under a second study, on T cells in Graves' hyperthyroidism and ophthalmopathy.

The specimen comprised peripheral blood mononuclear cells (PBMCs), sampled at new diagnosis, from a patient treated with antithyroid drugs. These receptors all stem from a woman under 30 with Graves disease. Donor details come from another sample of the same person, matched by shared clones.

This clonotype came up many times. V is TRBV7-2 and J is TRBJ2-2; D uncertain. V was pared by 3 bases and J by 5 bases, with 13 bases between. The CDR3 has 15 amino acids. Germline assignment: CDR1 SGHTA and CDR2 FQGNSA. Here the CDR3 DNA reads TGTGCCAGCAGCTTGAAACAAGTCGGGACCGGGGAGCTGTTTTTT. It encodes CASSLKQVGTGELFF. The variable domain in full, completed from reference TRBV7-2 and TRBJ2-2, reads GAGVSQSPSNKVTEKGKDVELRCDPISGHTALYWYRQSLGQGLEFLIYFQGNSAPDKSGLPSDRFSAERTGGSVSTLTIQRTQQEDSAVYLCASSLKQVGTGELFFGEGSRLTVL.

This clonotype was recorded at least ten times. The chain uses TRBV11-2 and TRBJ2-7; 9 positions match TRBD2. The CDR3 sequence is 15 residues long. Trimming at V came to 3 bases and at J to 2 bases, leaving 5 bases not matched to a gene. Germline CDR1 and CDR2: SGHAT and FQNNGV. The CDR3 DNA reads as TGTGCCAGCAGCTTCCCGGGCGGGAGGGCCTACGAGCAGTACTTC. Translated: CASSFPGGRAYEQYF.

This clonotype was observed many times. The J gene is TRBJ2-3, the V gene TRBV24-1, with D perhaps TRBD1 (5 bases). CDR3 length: 14 residues. The ends were cut back, 10 bases at V and 2 bases at J, with 15 bases in the middle. The V gene's germline CDR1 is KGHDR and CDR2 SFDVKD. In DNA form, the CDR3 reads TGTGCCACTTCTTTTACAGGAATCACAGATACGCAGTATTTT. Translated: CATSFTGITDTQYF.

Details on this clonotype: Since the CDR3 does not end with the conserved phenylalanine or tryptophan, this likely comes from a read error. The CDR3: CASSLARWQGGGYSNQPQHS. CDR3 coding DNA: TGTGCCAGCAGTTTAGCGCGTTGGCAGGGAGGAGGCTATAGCAATCAGCCCCAGCATTCT. The chain recombines TRBV12-3 or TRBV12-4 with TRBJ1-5; maybe TRBD1 (5 bases). The CDR3 contains 20 residues. Trimming removed 0 bases at V and 0 bases at J, with 21 bases between.

This clonotype appeared many times. The chain joins TRBV20-1 to TRBJ2-1; 12 bases line up with TRBD2. This CDR3 comprises 17 residues. CDR1 and CDR2 (germline): DFQATT, SNEGSKA (reference sequence). Trimming cost V 4 bases and J 9 bases; bases outside gene matches: 16. CDR3 in DNA: TGCAGTGCTACGCCCCCTAGCGGGAGGGGGGTGGGTCCTGAGCAGTTCTTC. This gives the protein CSATPPSGRGVGPEQFF.

This clonotype occurred many times. The chain couples TRBV9 to TRBJ2-7; tentative D call: TRBD1 (5 bases). The CDR3 runs 15 residues. The germline CDR1 and CDR2 sequences are SGDLS and YYNGEE. The V and J ends lost 0 bases and 2 bases respectively, with 12 bases between them. The CDR3 sequence: CASSVGGRDTYEQYF. The CDR3 bases are TGTGCCAGCAGCGTAGGGGGCAGGGATACCTACGAGCAGTACTTC.

This clonotype was seen ten or more times. The chain couples TRBV12-3 or TRBV12-4 to TRBJ1-1; D is possibly TRBD1 (5 bases). V shed 1 base and J shed 5 bases, with 20 bases lying between them. The CDR3 consists of 17 residues. CDR3 sequence: CASSLVSGVVGGTEAFF. As DNA, the CDR3 is TGTGCCAGCAGTTTAGTTAGTGGAGTCGTCGGGGGGACTGAAGCTTTCTTT.

This clonotype occurred a few times. The chain employs TRBV5-5 and TRBJ1-2; D remains unclear. Between the trimmed V and J ends, which lost 3 bases and 10 bases, there was a span of 13 bases. Germline V gene data show CDR1 as SGHKS and CDR2 as YYEKEE (reference sequence). CDR3 length: 12 residues. Here the CDR3 reads CASSSLRDDYTF. DNA for the CDR3: TGTGCCAGCAGCTCGCTCAGAGATGACTACACCTTC.

This clonotype was picked up many times. V and J are TRBV6-2 or TRBV6-3 and TRBJ2-1, with 15 bases fitting TRBD2. The CDR3 is 17 residues long. Germline V gene sequence: CDR1 MNHEY, CDR2 SVGEGT. Trimming removed 0 bases from V and 6 bases from J; junction bases left unmatched: 3. The CDR3: CASSYSGLAGGGNEQFF. The CDR3 region has the DNA TGTGCCAGCAGTTACTCCGGACTAGCGGGAGGGGGCAATGAGCAGTTCTTC.

Ten or more counts support this clonotype. V gene TRBV20-1 combines with J gene TRBJ1-5; TRBD1 aligns across 7 bases. The CDR3 loop spans 14 amino acids. V gave up 5 bases and J gave up 4 bases; unmatched junction bases: 8. The germline V gene encodes CDR1 DFQATT and CDR2 SNEGSKA (reference sequence). CDR3 nucleotides: TGCAGTGCTGCCGAGACAGGGTGGAATCAGCCCCAGCATTTT. Translation: CSAAETGWNQPQHF.

This clonotype was seen many times. The chain couples TRBV12-3 or TRBV12-4 to TRBJ2-3; D tentatively reads TRBD1 or TRBD2 (5 bases each). V lost 5 bases and J 2 bases, leaving 11 bases between the germline ends. The CDR3 length is 14 residues. CDR3 DNA: TGTGCCAGCAGTACGGGACGGTACACAGATACGCAGTATTTT. Its protein is CASSTGRYTDTQYF.

This clonotype came up many times. This chain joins TRBV5-1 and TRBJ2-3; 8 bases are a match to TRBD2. TRBJ2-5 explains the end of the DNA better; the J call may be wrong. The CDR3 is 14 residues long. Germline V lookup: CDR1 SGHRS, CDR2 YFSETQ. For the CDR3, the DNA is TGCGCCAGCAGCTTGTGGACTAGCACAGAGACCCAGTACTTC. This gives the protein CASSLWTSTETQYF.

Many counts were recorded for this clonotype. The V call is TRBV7-2, the J call TRBJ1-1, with TRBD1 matching over 7 bases. The CDR3 length is 16 residues. Germline V gives CDR1 SGHTA, CDR2 FQGNSA. Trimming took 5 bases from V and 5 from J; bases not matched to a gene: 14. Written as DNA, the CDR3 is TGTGCCAGCAGCCCTTACCAGACAGGGTCTAGGACTGAAGCTTTCTTT. This sequence encodes CASSPYQTGSRTEAFF.

The J gene is TRBJ2-5, the V gene TRBV11-1, with D possibly TRBD2 on 7 matching bases. This CDR3 has 12 residues. The V gene lost 8 bases and the J gene lost 3 bases, with 10 bases spanning the gap. The V gene's germline CDR1 is SGHAT and CDR2 FQDESV (reference sequence). The CDR3 region is CASGGAKETQYF. The DNA for the CDR3 is TGTGCCAGCGGGGGGGCCAAAGAGACCCAGTACTTC. The variable domain in full, with the rest retrieved from reference TRBV11-1 and TRBJ2-5, is EAEVAQSPRYKITEKSQAVAFWCDPISGHATLYWYRQILGQGPELLVQFQDESVVDDSQLPKDRFSAERLKGVDSTLKIQPAELGDSAMYLCASGGAKETQYFGPGTRLLVL.

Of note for this clonotype: With a far larger clone one base away, a read error is the likely cause. The gene calls are TRBV11-2 and TRBJ2-1, with D unresolved. The end of the DNA fits TRBJ2-5 better, so the J call may be wrong. Germline CDR1 SGHAT, CDR2 FQNNGV. The CDR3 sequence is 15 residues long. CDR3 residues: CASSLAQRCRETQYF. DNA of the CDR3: TGTGCCAGCAGCTTAGCTCAGCGCTGTCGGGAGACCCAGTACTTC.

This clonotype was seen repeatedly, ten times or more. The CDR3 reads CASRRPNTEAFF. The CDR3 bases are TGTGCCAGCAGACGGCCGAACACTGAAGCTTTCTTT. The chain employs TRBV6-1 and TRBJ1-1; D ambiguous. This CDR3 is 12 amino acids long. Germline lookup yields CDR1 MNHNS and CDR2 SASEGT. The V end lost 6 bases, the J end lost 1 base, and 6 bases lay between the germline ends.

This clonotype was recorded at least ten times. V usage is TRBV15 and J usage is TRBJ1-1; D is uncertain. The germline V gene has CDR1 LNHNV and CDR2 YYDKDF (reference sequence). The V gene lost 0 bases and the J gene lost 4 bases, with 12 bases spanning the gap. There are 15 residues in the CDR3. CDR3 loop: CATSRDLGSPTEAFF. As DNA, the CDR3 is TGTGCCACCAGCAGAGATCTGGGGTCTCCCACTGAAGCTTTCTTT.

The genes are TRBV4-1 and TRBJ1-2; a weak D match, TRBD1 (6 bases). Trimming took off 4 bases at V and 5 bases at J, with 17 bases between the two ends. The CDR3 covers 15 residues. Germline assignment: CDR1 MGHRA and CDR2 YSYEKL. Written as DNA, the CDR3 is TGCGCCAGCAGCCCTGACAGGCTGGTCGGGTATGGCTACACCTTC. Translated: CASSPDRLVGYGYTF.

This clonotype was found many times. The chain is built from TRBV19 and TRBJ1-5; D is ambiguous. CDR3 length equals 16 residues. Germline V gene data show CDR1 as LNHDA and CDR2 as SQIVND (reference sequence). Trimming cost V 3 bases and J 5 bases, with 17 bases left between them. The CDR3 sequence is CASSISPGLVYQPQHF. For the CDR3, the DNA is TGTGCCAGTAGTATTTCCCCGGGTCTGGTCTATCAGCCCCAGCATTTT.

The chain recombines TRBV11-1 with TRBJ2-2; D may be TRBD1 (5 bases). The germline CDR1 and CDR2 sequences are SGHAT and FQDESV (reference sequence). V lost 1 base to trimming and J lost 5 bases, with 23 bases between them. The CDR3 is 19 residues long. The CDR3 spells CASSLGSFYRTLGTGELFF. The CDR3 DNA sequence: TGTGCCAGCAGCTTAGGCTCATTCTACAGGACCCTGGGAACCGGGGAGCTGTTTTTT.

Written as DNA, the CDR3 is TGTGCCAGCAGCCAAGGGGCCCCGGCTAGCGAGCAGTACGTC. Translation: CASSQGAPASEQYV. V gene TRBV7-8 combines with J gene TRBJ2-7; D is possibly TRBD1 (5 bases). The CDR3 runs to 14 residues. The V gene lost 5 bases and the J gene lost 6 bases, with 17 bases spanning the gap. Per the germline V gene, CDR1 is SGHVS and CDR2 is FQNEAQ.

The chain is built from TRBV7-9 and TRBJ2-3, with TRBD2 as a possible D gene (6 bases). Trimming removed 5 bases at V and 3 bases at J, with 27 bases between. CDR3 length: 19 residues. Germline values: CDR1 SEHNR, CDR2 FQNEAQ (reference sequence). CDR3 nucleotide sequence: TGTGCCAGCAGCAGTTCCAATCCTCGGGACTCTGACATAACAGATACGCAGTATTTT. Encoded protein: CASSSSNPRDSDITDTQYF. The full variable domain, with the rest looked up from reference TRBV7-9 and TRBJ2-3, is DTGVSQNPRHKITKRGQNVTFRCDPISEHNRLYWYRQTLGQGPEFLTYFQNEAQLEKSRLLSDRFSAERPKGSFSTLEIQRTEQGDSAMYLCASSSSNPRDSDITDTQYFGPGTRLTVL.